This T cell receptor beta chain was retrieved from a study of CD8 T cells in Susac syndrome. Random hexamers were used to reverse transcribe the RNA input (about 0.5 to 1 ug). TCRdb recomputed calls from the immunoSEQ multiplex PCR reads with MiXCR, one row per CDR3 protein. This table has 180,000 or so distinct CDR3 sequences, about 95% appearing once. CDR3 size: 10 residues. Trimming shortened V by 5 bases and J by 6 bases, and 5 bases separated the two germline ends. The germline CDR1 and CDR2 sequences are DFQATT and SNEGSKA (reference sequence). CD8+ and CD4+ T cells from blood underwent TCR beta sequencing, which was carried out in a high-throughput format.

Sequenced: CD4+ T cells from PBMCs. The V gene is TRBV20-1, the J gene TRBJ2-1, with a tentative D call TRBD2 (5 bases). The sequence derives from a human donor in good health. This CDR3 reads CSAGSNEQFF. The CDR3 bases are TGCAGTGCTGGGAGCAATGAGCAGTTCTTC.